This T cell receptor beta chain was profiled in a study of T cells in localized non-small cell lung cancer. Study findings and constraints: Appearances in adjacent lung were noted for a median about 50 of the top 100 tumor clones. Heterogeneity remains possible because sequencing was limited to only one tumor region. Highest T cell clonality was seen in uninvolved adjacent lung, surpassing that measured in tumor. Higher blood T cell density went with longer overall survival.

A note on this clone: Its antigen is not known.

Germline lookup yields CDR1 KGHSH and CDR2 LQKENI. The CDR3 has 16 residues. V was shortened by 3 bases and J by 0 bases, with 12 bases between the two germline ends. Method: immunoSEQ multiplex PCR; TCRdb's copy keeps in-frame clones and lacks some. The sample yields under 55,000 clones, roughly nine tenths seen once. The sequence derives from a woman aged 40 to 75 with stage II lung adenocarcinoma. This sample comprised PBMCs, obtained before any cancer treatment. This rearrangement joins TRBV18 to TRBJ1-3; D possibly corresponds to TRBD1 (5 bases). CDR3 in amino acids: CASSPQGRRSGNTIYF. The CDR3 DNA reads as TGTGCCAGCTCACCTCAGGGCCGTCGCTCTGGAAACACCATATATTTT.